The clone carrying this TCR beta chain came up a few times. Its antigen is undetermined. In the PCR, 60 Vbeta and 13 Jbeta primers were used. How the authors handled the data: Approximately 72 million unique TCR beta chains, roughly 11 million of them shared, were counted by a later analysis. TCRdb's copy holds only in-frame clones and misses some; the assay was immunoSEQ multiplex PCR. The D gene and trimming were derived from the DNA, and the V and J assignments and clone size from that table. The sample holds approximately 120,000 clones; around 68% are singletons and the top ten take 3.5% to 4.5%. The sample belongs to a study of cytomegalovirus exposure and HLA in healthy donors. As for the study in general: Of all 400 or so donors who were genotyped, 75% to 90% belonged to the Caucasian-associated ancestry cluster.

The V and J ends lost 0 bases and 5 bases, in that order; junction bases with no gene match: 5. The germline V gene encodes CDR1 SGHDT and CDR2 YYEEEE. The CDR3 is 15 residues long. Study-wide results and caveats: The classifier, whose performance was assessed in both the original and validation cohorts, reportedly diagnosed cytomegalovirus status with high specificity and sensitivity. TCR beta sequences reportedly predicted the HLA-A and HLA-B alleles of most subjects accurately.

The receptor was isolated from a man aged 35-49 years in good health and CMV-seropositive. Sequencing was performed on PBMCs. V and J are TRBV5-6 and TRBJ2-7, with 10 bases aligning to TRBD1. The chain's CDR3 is CASSLGWDRGDEQYF. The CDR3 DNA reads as TGTGCCAGCAGCTTGGGTTGGGACAGGGGAGACGAGCAGTACTTC.